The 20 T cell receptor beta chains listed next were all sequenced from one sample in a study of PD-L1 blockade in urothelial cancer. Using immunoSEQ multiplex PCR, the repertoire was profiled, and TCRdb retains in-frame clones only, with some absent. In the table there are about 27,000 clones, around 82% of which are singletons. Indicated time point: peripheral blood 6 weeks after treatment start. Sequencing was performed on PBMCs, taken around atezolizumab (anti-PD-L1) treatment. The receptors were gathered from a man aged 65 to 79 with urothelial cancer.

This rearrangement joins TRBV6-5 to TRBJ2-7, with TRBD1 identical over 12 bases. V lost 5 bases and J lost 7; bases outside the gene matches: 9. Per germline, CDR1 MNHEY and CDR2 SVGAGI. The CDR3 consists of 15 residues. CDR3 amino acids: CASSKGDRGRGEQYF. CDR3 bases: TGTGCCAGCAGTAAAGGGGACAGGGGGCGAGGAGAGCAGTACTTC.

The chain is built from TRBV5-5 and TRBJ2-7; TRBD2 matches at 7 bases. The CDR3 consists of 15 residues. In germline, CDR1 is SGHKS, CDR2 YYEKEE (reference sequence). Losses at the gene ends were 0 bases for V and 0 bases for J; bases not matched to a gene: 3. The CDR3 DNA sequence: TGTGCCAGCAGCTTGGTTCGCGGGAGCTCCTACGAGCAGTACTTC. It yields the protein CASSLVRGSSYEQYF.

The CDR3 protein is CASSPTPGQYNEQFF. The CDR3 region has the DNA TGCGCCAGCAGCCCCACCCCCGGACAGTATAATGAGCAGTTCTTC. V usage is TRBV4-1 and J usage is TRBJ2-1; possible D gene TRBD1, 6 bases. The CDR3 loop spans 15 amino acids. Germline lookup yields CDR1 MGHRA and CDR2 YSYEKL. Trimming cost V 4 bases and J 7 bases, with 17 bases left between them.

The CDR3 sequence: CASSPQRVRTDTQYF. CDR3 DNA: TGTGCCAGCAGCCCTCAGCGGGTTCGCACAGATACGCAGTATTTT. This chain connects TRBV11-2 to TRBJ2-3; tentative D call: TRBD2 (6 bases). The length of the CDR3 is 15 residues. The germline V and J ends were trimmed by 5 bases and 1 base, with 13 bases remaining between them. Germline V lookup: CDR1 SGHAT, CDR2 FQNNGV.

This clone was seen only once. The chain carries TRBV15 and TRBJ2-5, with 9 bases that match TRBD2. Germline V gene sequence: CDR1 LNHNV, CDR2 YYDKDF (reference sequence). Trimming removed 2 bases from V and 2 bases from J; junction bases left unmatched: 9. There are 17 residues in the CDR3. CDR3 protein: CATSRRGLARVQETQYF. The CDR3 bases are TGTGCCACCAGCAGACGCGGACTAGCGAGAGTGCAAGAGACCCAGTACTTC.

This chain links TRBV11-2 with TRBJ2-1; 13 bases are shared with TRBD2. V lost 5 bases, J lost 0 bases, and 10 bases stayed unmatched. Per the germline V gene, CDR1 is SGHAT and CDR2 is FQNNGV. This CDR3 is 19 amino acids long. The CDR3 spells CASSAAGTSGKSSYNEQFF. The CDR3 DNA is TGTGCCAGCAGCGCAGCCGGGACTAGCGGGAAGAGCTCCTACAATGAGCAGTTCTTC.

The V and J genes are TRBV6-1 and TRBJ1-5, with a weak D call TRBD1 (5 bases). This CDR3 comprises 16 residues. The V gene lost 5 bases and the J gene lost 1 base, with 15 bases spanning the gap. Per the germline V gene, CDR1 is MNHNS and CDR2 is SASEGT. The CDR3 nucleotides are TGTGCCAGCAGTCAAGAGGGACTTCTAAGCAATCAGCCCCAGCATTTT. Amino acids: CASSQEGLLSNQPQHF.

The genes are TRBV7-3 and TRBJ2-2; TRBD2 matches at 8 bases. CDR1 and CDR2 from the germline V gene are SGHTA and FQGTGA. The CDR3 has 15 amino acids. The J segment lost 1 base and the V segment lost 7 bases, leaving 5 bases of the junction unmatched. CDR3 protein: CASTTSGGNTGELFF. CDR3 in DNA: TGTGCCAGCACCACTAGCGGAGGGAACACCGGGGAGCTGTTTTTT.

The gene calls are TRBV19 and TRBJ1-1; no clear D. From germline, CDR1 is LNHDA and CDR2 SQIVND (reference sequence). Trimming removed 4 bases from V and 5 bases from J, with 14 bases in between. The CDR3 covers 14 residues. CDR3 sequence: CASSTYITGTEAFF. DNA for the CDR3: TGTGCCAGTAGTACTTATATCACCGGTACTGAAGCTTTCTTT.

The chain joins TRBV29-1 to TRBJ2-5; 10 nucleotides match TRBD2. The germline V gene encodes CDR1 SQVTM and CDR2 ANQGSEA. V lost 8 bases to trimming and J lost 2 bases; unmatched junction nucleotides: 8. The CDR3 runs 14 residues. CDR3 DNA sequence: TGCAGCTCGGCCCCAGCGGGAGGGCAAGAGACCCAGTACTTC. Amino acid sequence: CSSAPAGGQETQYF.

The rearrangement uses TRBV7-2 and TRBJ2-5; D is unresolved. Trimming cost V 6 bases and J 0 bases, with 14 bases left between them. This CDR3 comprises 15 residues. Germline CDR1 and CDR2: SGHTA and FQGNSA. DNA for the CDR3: TGTGCCAGCAGGAGAAATCCTTTATACCAAGAGACCCAGTACTTC. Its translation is CASRRNPLYQETQYF.

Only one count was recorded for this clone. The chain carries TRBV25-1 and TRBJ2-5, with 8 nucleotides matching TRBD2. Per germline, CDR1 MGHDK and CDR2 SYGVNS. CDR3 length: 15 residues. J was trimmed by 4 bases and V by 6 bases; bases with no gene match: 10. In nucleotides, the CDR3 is TGTGCCAGCAGCAGTTCCGGGCGGGAGGTAGAGACCCAGTACTTC. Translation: CASSSSGREVETQYF.

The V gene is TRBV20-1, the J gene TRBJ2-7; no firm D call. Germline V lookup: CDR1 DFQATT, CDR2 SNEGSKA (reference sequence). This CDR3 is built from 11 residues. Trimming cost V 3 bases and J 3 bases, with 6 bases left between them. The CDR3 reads CSASRLYEQYF. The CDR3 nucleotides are TGCAGTGCTAGCCGACTCTACGAGCAGTACTTC.

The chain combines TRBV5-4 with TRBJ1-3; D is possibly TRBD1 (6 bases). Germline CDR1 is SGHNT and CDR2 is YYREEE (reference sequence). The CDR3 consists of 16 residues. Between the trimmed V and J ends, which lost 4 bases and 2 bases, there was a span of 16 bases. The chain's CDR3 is CASSGGGGHAGNTIYF. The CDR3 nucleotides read TGTGCCAGCAGCGGCGGCGGGGGGCATGCTGGAAACACCATATATTTT.

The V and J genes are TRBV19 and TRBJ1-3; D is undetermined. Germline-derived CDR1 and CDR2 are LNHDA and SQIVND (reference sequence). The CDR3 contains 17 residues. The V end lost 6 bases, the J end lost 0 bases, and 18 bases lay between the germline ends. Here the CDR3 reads CASSQDRGTHSGNTIYF. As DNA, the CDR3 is TGTGCCAGTAGCCAGGATCGGGGTACCCACTCTGGAAACACCATATATTTT.

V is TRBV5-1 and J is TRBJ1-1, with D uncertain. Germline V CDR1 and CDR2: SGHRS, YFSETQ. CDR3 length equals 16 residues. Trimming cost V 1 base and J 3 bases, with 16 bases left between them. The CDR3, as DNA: TGCGCCAGCAGCTTGAGAGGGATGGTCGGGGACACTGAAGCTTTCTTT. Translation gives CASSLRGMVGDTEAFF.

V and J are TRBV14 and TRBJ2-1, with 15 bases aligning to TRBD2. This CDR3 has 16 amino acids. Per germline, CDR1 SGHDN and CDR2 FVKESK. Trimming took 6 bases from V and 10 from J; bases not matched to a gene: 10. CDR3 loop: CASSGGTSGRLREQFF. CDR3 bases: TGTGCCAGCAGTGGGGGGACTAGCGGGAGGCTCAGGGAGCAGTTCTTC.

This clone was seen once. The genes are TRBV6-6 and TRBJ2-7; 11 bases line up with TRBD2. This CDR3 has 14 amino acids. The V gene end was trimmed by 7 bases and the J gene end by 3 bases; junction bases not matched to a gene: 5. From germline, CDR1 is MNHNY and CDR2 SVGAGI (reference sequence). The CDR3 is CASIGTSGRYEQYF. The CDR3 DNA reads TGTGCCAGCATCGGGACTAGCGGACGCTACGAGCAGTACTTC.

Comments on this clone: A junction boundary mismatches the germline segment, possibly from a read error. As DNA, the CDR3 is TGCTCTAGCGGGAAGGGTACGCAGTATTTT. Its protein is CSSGKGTQYF. The rearrangement joins TRBV5-6 to TRBJ2-3; 9 bases fit TRBD2. This CDR3 is built from 10 residues. Germline CDR1 and CDR2: SGHDT and YYEEEE. The complete variable domain, with remaining parts taken from reference TRBV5-6 and TRBJ2-3, reads DAGVTQSPTHLIKTRGQQVTLRCSPKSGHDTVSWYQQALGQGPQFIFQYYEEEERQRGNFPDRFSGHQFPNYSSELNVNALLLGDSALYLCSSGKGTQYFGPGTRLTVL.

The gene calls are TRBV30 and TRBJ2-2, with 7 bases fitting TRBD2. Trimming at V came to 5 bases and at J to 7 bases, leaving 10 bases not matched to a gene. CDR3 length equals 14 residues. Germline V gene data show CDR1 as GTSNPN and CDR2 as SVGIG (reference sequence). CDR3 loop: CAWGEGRGDGELFF. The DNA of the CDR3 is TGTGCCTGGGGGGAGGGCCGGGGTGACGGGGAGCTGTTTTTT.